This T cell receptor beta chain was identified in a study of blood T cell repertoires in COVID-19. For the study at large: Samples came from the United States, Italy and Spain, spanning acute and convalescent COVID-19.

Per germline, CDR1 LNHDA and CDR2 SQIVND (reference sequence). This CDR3 comprises 14 residues. Trimming removed 10 bases from V and 2 bases from J; junction bases left unmatched: 11. Methods used by the authors: Estimated nucleated cell counts came from reference gene primer amplification. Generated by immunoSEQ multiplex PCR, the TCRdb table keeps only in-frame clones and is missing some. V and J calls and clone size come straight from that table; D and trimming were deduced from the DNA. The sample has about 220,000 clones, approximately 90% seen once. Clinical history as reported by participants underpinned cohort assignment. Symptom resolution, clearance, or two negative PCRs marked donors in Cohort 3 as recovered.

The clonotype was recovered from a woman aged 25 to 39 who had recovered from COVID-19. The chain employs TRBV19 and TRBJ2-7; TRBD2 agrees at 7 bases. Specimen: PBMCs or T cells enriched from blood (not recorded which). This CDR3 is CATAWGGKTYEQYF. CDR3 bases: TGTGCCACCGCCTGGGGGGGAAAAACCTACGAGCAGTACTTC.